This T cell receptor beta chain came from a study of post-analysis software for immune sequencing data. The library was made from cDNA and included unique molecular identifiers. TCRdb itself ran the PCR reads through MiXCR, one entry per CDR3 protein. The profile shows hundreds of thousands of distinct CDR3 sequences, approximately 53% of them singletons. Whole-study findings and limits: Patients had higher frequencies than controls of about five TRBV segments, including TRBV5-6, TRBV5-1 and TRBV20-1. With F measure, samples from one preparation batch clustered together strongly.

The length of the CDR3 is 15 residues. Trimming took 3 bases from V and 2 from J, leaving 11 bases between them. On this clonotype: The antigen is not known.

The chain couples TRBV12-3 or TRBV12-4 to TRBJ1-5; weak D call: TRBD1 (6 bases). This TCR was recovered from a girl aged 10 to 17 with multiple sclerosis. Source material: blood. The CDR3 nucleotides read TGTGCCAGCAGTTTCAGGGGCAGGGGCAATCAGCCCCAGCATTTT. Residues: CASSFRGRGNQPQHF.